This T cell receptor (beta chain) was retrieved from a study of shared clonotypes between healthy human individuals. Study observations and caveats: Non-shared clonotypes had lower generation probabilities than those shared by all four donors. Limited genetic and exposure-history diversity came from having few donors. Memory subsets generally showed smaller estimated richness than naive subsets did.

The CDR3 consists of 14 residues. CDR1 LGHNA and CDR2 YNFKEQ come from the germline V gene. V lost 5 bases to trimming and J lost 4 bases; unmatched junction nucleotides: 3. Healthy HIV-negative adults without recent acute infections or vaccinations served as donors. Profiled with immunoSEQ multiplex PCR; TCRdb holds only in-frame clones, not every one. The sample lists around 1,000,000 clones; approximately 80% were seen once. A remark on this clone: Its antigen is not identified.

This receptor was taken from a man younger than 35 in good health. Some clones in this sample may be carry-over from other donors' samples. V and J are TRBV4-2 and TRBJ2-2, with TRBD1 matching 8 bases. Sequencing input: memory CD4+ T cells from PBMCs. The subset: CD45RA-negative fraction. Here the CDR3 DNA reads TGTGCCAGCAGCGCAGACAGGGGCACCGGGGAGCTGTTTTTT. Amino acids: CASSADRGTGELFF.